The 12 T cell receptor beta chains below come from one sample, sequenced in a study of cytomegalovirus exposure and HLA in healthy donors. The PCR contained 60 Vbeta and 13 Jbeta primers. Using immunoSEQ multiplex PCR, the repertoire was profiled, and TCRdb retains in-frame clones only, with some absent. The sample holds about 140,000 clones, 75% to 80% seen once. The sample was PBMCs. The receptors here all came from a woman under 30 in good health and CMV-seropositive.

The chain carries TRBV13 and TRBJ1-1; TRBD1 is a possible D gene (5 bases). The CDR3 is 14 residues long. The V gene lost 5 bases and the J gene lost 5 bases, with 15 bases spanning the gap. Looked up from germline, CDR1 is PRHDT and CDR2 is FYEKMQ (reference sequence). CDR3 protein: CASSKAAGRTEAFF. CDR3 nucleotides: TGTGCCAGCAGCAAGGCGGCAGGGAGGACTGAAGCTTTCTTT.

The chain uses TRBV15 and TRBJ2-2, with D possibly TRBD1 on 6 matching bases. CDR1 is LNHNV, CDR2 YYDKDF, per germline (reference sequence). This CDR3 is built from 13 residues. V lost 5 bases and J lost 4, with 8 bases in between. In DNA, the CDR3 is TGTGCCACCAGCGCAGGGGCCACCGGGGAGCTGTTTTTT. As protein: CATSAGATGELFF.

V is TRBV28 and J is TRBJ1-1; 8 bases are a match to TRBD1. CDR1 MDHEN and CDR2 SYDVKM come from the germline V gene. This CDR3 contains 16 residues. The V segment lost 6 bases and the J segment 5 bases; nucleotides outside the gene matches: 14. The CDR3: CASRRPGGMGRTEAFF. For the CDR3, the DNA is TGTGCCAGCAGAAGGCCAGGGGGCATGGGGAGGACTGAAGCTTTCTTT.

The chain employs TRBV28 and TRBJ2-5; TRBD2 matches at 9 bases. The CDR3 covers 15 residues. Germline V gives CDR1 MDHEN, CDR2 SYDVKM. V lost 6 bases, J lost 6 bases, and 11 bases stayed unmatched. The chain's CDR3 is CASSLLGGGVKTQYF. The CDR3 bases are TGTGCCAGCAGCCTCTTAGGCGGGGGGGTAAAGACCCAGTACTTC.

This clone has only one observation. The chain is built from TRBV27 and TRBJ2-3, with 10 positions matching TRBD2. CDR1 and CDR2 (germline): MNHEY, SMNVEV (reference sequence). This CDR3 comprises 17 residues. V shed 4 bases, J shed 2 bases, and the junction held 9 bases outside the gene matches. In DNA form, the CDR3 reads TGTGCCAGCAGTTCCTCCTTAGCGGGGGGTTCCACAGATACGCAGTATTTT. It is translated as CASSSSLAGGSTDTQYF.

The chain links TRBV7-9 to TRBJ2-6; D is possibly TRBD2 (5 bases). The ends were cut back, 2 bases at V and 0 bases at J, with 11 bases in the middle. The CDR3 totals 17 residues. Germline lookup yields CDR1 SEHNR and CDR2 FQNEAQ (reference sequence). The CDR3 nucleotides read TGTGCCAGCAGCTTACCGAGGGTTGCCTCTGGGGCCAACGTCCTGACTTTC. Encoded protein: CASSLPRVASGANVLTF.

This clone was seen a single time. The chain employs TRBV6-1 and TRBJ1-6; 10 bases match TRBD1. This CDR3 contains 15 residues. The V gene's germline CDR1 is MNHNS and CDR2 SASEGT. J lost 6 bases, V lost 4 bases, and 3 bases had no gene match. CDR3 in DNA: TGTGCCAGCAGTGGAGGACAGGGGGTTAATTCACCCCTCCACTTT. Protein: CASSGGQGVNSPLHF.

This chain's CDR3 is CASSSRGGASGNTIYF. As DNA, the CDR3 is TGTGCCAGCAGTTCCCGTGGAGGCGCCTCTGGAAACACCATATATTTT. This rearrangement joins TRBV6-6 to TRBJ1-3; D gene unclear. The germline V gene has CDR1 MNHNY and CDR2 SVGAGI (reference sequence). V lost 4 bases and J lost 0, with 13 bases in between. This CDR3 has 16 residues.

There are a few counts of this clone. In DNA, the CDR3 is TGTGCCAGCAGTGCTGTTAATCAGCCCCAGCATTTT. It yields the protein CASSAVNQPQHF. This chain connects TRBV2 to TRBJ1-5; no reliable D call. Germline assignment: CDR1 SNHLY and CDR2 FYNNEI. Deletions cut 4 bases from V and 4 bases from J, with 5 bases between. This CDR3 spans 12 amino acids.

The chain links TRBV10-3 to TRBJ2-2; D is perhaps TRBD1 (5 bases). This CDR3 has 13 amino acids. V was shortened by 10 bases and J by 7 bases, with 16 bases between the two germline ends. CDR1 is ENHRY, CDR2 SYGVKD, per germline. The CDR3 DNA follows: TGTGCCACCTCGACATTGGGGCTCGGGGAGCTGTTTTTT. Its translation: CATSTLGLGELFF.

CDR3 sequence (DNA): TGTGCCAGCAGCCAAGAGCAGGCGGGGGCCAACTACGAGCAGTACTTC. Encoded protein: CASSQEQAGANYEQYF. This chain links TRBV4-2 with TRBJ2-7; possible D gene TRBD2, 7 bases. The CDR3 extends over 16 amino acids. V lost 0 bases to trimming and J lost 3 bases, with 15 bases between them. Germline lookup yields CDR1 LGHNA and CDR2 YNFKEQ.

This chain links TRBV6-6 with TRBJ1-2; D uncertain. CDR1 and CDR2 (germline): MNHNY, SVGAGI (reference sequence). V gave up 2 bases and J gave up 6 bases, with 13 bases separating them. The CDR3 contains 14 residues. Written as DNA, the CDR3 is TGTGCCAGCAGTTACGGGTTGGAGCTAGATGGCTACACCTTC. It translates to CASSYGLELDGYTF.